What follows describes a single TCR beta chain. One junction end does not reproduce the germline sequence, and a read error may be involved. Co-extraction of both nucleic acids (RNA and DNA) used roughly 19-33 mg of unsorted bulk tissue. The data originate from a study of tumor-infiltrating lymphocytes in primary liver carcinoma. Turning to the study itself: Each of the samples returned roughly 3.65 to 7.13 million productive TCRbeta reads (a yield similar across tissue types).

CDR3 length: 13 residues. Total RNA amounting to 500 ng was the source from which TCR beta cDNA was made with a constant-region primer. Amplification in three nested multiplex PCR rounds with slightly modified ARM-PCR gave rise to TCR beta libraries. The first two PCR rounds used TRBV1-TRBV30 forward primers with a C-beta reverse primer, about 10 cycles each. TCRdb used MiXCR to reprocess the multiplex PCR reads, holding one entry per CDR3 protein. This repertoire shows 75,000 to 80,000 distinct CDR3 sequences, about 75% found once; its top ten account for about 25%. This receptor was taken from a man in his forties or fifties with primary liver carcinoma and hepatitis B virus infection. The rearrangement joins TRBV12-3 or TRBV12-4 to TRBJ1-2; D possibly corresponds to TRBD1 (5 bases). The sample taken for sequencing was tumor-adjacent normal liver tissue. This CDR3 is CTSSFRGSHGYTF. Written as DNA, the CDR3 is TGTACCAGCAGTTTCCGGGGCTCACATGGCTACACCTTC.